Listed below are T cell receptor beta chains from one sample, sequenced in a study of shared clonotypes between healthy human individuals. Profiling relied on immunoSEQ multiplex PCR, and the TCRdb table lists in-frame clones only, not all of them. The sample has millions of clones, 90% to 95% seen once. What was sequenced was naive CD8+ T cells from PBMCs. The receptors were gathered from a man aged 18 to 29 in good health. Some clones in this sample may be carry-over from other donors' samples. Each CDR3 is given with its conserved first and last residue. A D gene is named only where the DNA matches it firmly. Some rows have no size entry. The others give once, few or many, or a class for an expanded clone.

clone_size	d_call	v_call	j_call	cdr3_nt	cdr3_aa
NA	NA	TRBV9	TRBJ2-3	TGTGCCAGCAGCGTCGGAGGAGCCAGCACAGATACGCAGTATTTT	CASSVGGASTDTQYF
NA	NA	TRBV9	TRBJ2-7	TGTGCCAGCAGCGTAGGAGGGGGGATCTCCTACGAGCAGTACTTC	CASSVGGGISYEQYF
NA	NA	TRBV19	TRBJ2-2	TGTGCCAGTAGTATTTTAGCTTCCGGGGAGCTGTTTTTT	CASSILASGELFF
NA	TRBD1	TRBV18	TRBJ2-7	TGTGCCAGCTCTACCGGGACAGGGGGCTCTAGCGCCTACGAGCAGTACTTC	CASSTGTGGSSAYEQYF
NA	NA	TRBV28	TRBJ2-5	TGTGCCAGCACCTATGGGGGTCACAGTCCAAGGGGCCAGTACTTC	CASTYGGHSPRGQYF
NA	TRBD2	TRBV28	TRBJ2-1	TGTGCCAGCAAAGGGCTAGCGGGAGGTTCCAATGAGCAGTTCTTC	CASKGLAGGSNEQFF
NA	NA	TRBV9	TRBJ1-2	TGTGCCAGCAGCCTAGTGGGGGCTCTGGGCTACACCTTC	CASSLVGALGYTF
NA	TRBD1	TRBV27	TRBJ2-7	TGTGCCAGCAGTCAGACAGGGAGTTACGAGCAGTACTTC	CASSQTGSYEQYF
NA	NA	TRBV7-9	TRBJ1-1	TGTGCCAGCGCGGAGAACACTGAAGCTTTCTTT	CASAENTEAFF
few	NA	TRBV15	TRBJ1-1	TGTGCCACCAGCAGAGGACCAGGCTCCACTGAAGCTTTCTTT	CATSRGPGSTEAFF
NA	NA	TRBV6-5	TRBJ1-2	TGTGCCAGCAGTTATTACTTCAACTATGGCTACACCTTC	CASSYYFNYGYTF
NA	NA	TRBV6-1	TRBJ2-2	TGTGCCAGCACCCCGGCAACGACCGGGGAGCTGTTTTTT	CASTPATTGELFF
NA	NA	TRBV5-6	TRBJ2-7	TGTGCCAGCAGCTTGGCGGTCGGACCCTACGAGCAGTACTTC	CASSLAVGPYEQYF
NA	NA	TRBV18	TRBJ1-5	TGTGCCAGCTCACCCCCCGGCACGGAGGCGGGATTTAGCAATCAGCCCCAGCATTTT	CASSPPGTEAGFSNQPQHF
NA	NA	TRBV7-8	TRBJ2-1	TGTGCCAGCAGCCCTCTGAAGGGCGGGCGGGCCAATGAGCAGTTCTTC	CASSPLKGGRANEQFF
NA	TRBD1	TRBV9	TRBJ1-3	TGTGCCAGCAGCGTAGGGAGGACAGGGGCCTCTGGAAACACCATATATTTT	CASSVGRTGASGNTIYF